The T cell receptor beta chain under discussion was sequenced for a study of T-cell reconstitution after alpha-beta-depleted transplantation in children (dated by TCRdb to the mid-2010s). For context, the study as a whole: Using TCR repertoire profiling, the study quantitatively followed how T-cell immune reconstitution unfolded in children after TCRalphabeta/CD19-depleted allogeneic hematopoietic cell transplantation. What the authors observed across the whole study: The apparently early recovery of alphabetaT-cell counts about two months after transplant reportedly depended on only several hundred rapidly expanded clones that came from non-depleted graft cells. Over subsequent months, a decline in hyperexpanded clone frequencies was noted, and after one year, T-cell counts and TCRbeta diversity were mostly ascribed to newly produced T cells. The high TCRbeta diversity at day 60 in some patients was ascribed to recipient T cells and intrathymic progenitors that had survived conditioning.

This clonotype was seen a few times. The antigen this receptor binds is unknown. No base quality values were provided; no much bigger clone lies one nucleotide off. The library relied on PCR. Instrument on record: Illumina HiSeq 2500. TCR library preparation used molecular barcoding, with unique molecular identifiers applied to normalize quantification of the TCRbeta repertoire. Using fastp at Q25 and MiXCR, TCRdb reprocessed the public reads and kept productive beta chains. Under each unique CDR3 protein, matching rows form one entry showing the most common genes and DNA. The sample table holds 250,000 to 350,000 distinct CDR3 sequences, of which 20% to 30% were seen once. Together, the top ten hold approximately 11% of the sample. Taken from the germline V gene (reference sequence), the CDR1 and CDR2 loops are LNHNV and YYDKDF. The CDR3 measures 12 amino acids from cysteine to phenylalanine. Only CDR3 DNA remains: 36 bases, in frame from the first base. V and J lose 3 bases and 7 bases, and a span of 7 bases separates them.

The treatment or condition label corresponds to: allogeneic hematopoietic cell transplantation with graft depleted of TCRalphabeta T cells and CD19 B cells. The transplant recipients were children given TCRalphabeta/CD19-depleted allogeneic hematopoietic cell grafts. This sequence originates from a male patient aged 5 to 17 who had a stem cell transplant for acute lymphoblastic leukemia, so the T cells may come from the graft donor. The sequences come from PBMCs, mostly from graft donor cells, collected 180 days after TCRalphabeta/CD19-depleted stem cell transplant. The chain uses TRBV15 and TRBJ2-1; the D gene lacks a confident call. The CDR3 region has the sequence CATSSQGNEQFF. The nucleotides are TGTGCCACCAGCAGCCAAGGGAATGAGCAGTTCTTC.